This T cell receptor beta chain was observed in a study of human T cells and chemical hapten exposure. In the study overall: Mostly female, the patients presented with alopecia areata, totalis or universalis.

This clonotype was seen at least ten times. V was clipped by 0 bases and J by 4 bases; unmatched bases: 6. Germline V CDR1 and CDR2: LGHNA, YNFKEQ. CDR3 size: 16 residues. Each CDR3 protein is one row after TCRdb ran MiXCR on the RACE reads. Among fewer than 90,000 distinct CDR3 sequences listed, 6% to 8.5% were seen once. Noted time point: patch test 2, 6 weeks after DPC sensitization. Treatment of the sample: therapeutic diphenylcyclopropenone sensitization with weekly scalp DPC. V and J are TRBV4-2 and TRBJ2-7; 10 bases align to TRBD2. Sequenced here: whole blood, sampled in connection with sensitization to the hapten diphenylcyclopropenone (DPC). This sequence originates from a woman aged 25 to 39 with alopecia areata. Some clones in this sample may be carry-over from other donors' samples. CDR3 nucleotide sequence: TGTGCCAGCAGCCAAGACCCTAGCGGGGGAGCTTACGAGCAGTACTTC. This codes for CASSQDPSGGAYEQYF.